This section outlines one TCR beta chain sequence together with its context. Method: immunoSEQ multiplex PCR; TCRdb's copy keeps in-frame clones and lacks some. The sample lists around 60,000 clones; around 80% were seen once. This entry is derived from a study of blood T cell repertoires in COVID-19. On the study more broadly: The origin of the acute and convalescent COVID-19 samples was the United States, Italy and Spain. From T cells, B-cell-depleted T cells, or PBMCs came the material, which was cDNA or gDNA.

V lost 5 bases to trimming and J lost 3 bases; unmatched junction nucleotides: 10. The CDR3 runs to 15 residues. From germline, CDR1 is SGHTA and CDR2 FQGNSA. The J gene is TRBJ2-7, the V gene TRBV7-2, with 7 positions matching TRBD2. The sample taken for sequencing was peripheral blood. The receptor's source is a man in his sixties with acute or convalescent COVID-19. The CDR3, as DNA: TGTGCCAGCAGCCCCGGAGGGGCGGGGGTCTACGAGCAGTACTTC. Protein product: CASSPGGAGVYEQYF.